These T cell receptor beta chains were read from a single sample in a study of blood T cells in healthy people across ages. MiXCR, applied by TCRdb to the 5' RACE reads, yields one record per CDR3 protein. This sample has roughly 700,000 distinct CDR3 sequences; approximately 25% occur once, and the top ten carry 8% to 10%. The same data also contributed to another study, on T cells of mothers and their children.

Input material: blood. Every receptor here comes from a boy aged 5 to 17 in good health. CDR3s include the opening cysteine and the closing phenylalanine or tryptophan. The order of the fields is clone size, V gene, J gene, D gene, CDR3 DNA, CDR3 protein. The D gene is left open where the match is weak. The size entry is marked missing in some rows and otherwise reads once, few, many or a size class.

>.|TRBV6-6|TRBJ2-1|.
TGTGCCAGCAGTTGGGACTCTAACAATGAGCAGTTCTTC
CASSWDSNNEQFF
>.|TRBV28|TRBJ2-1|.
TGTGCCAGCAGCTTGAGGGGGGACATCTCCTACAATGAGCAGTTCTTC
CASSLRGDISYNEQFF
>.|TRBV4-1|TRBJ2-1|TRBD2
TGCGCCAGCAGGGACCTAGCGGGAGTTTACAATGAGCAGTTCTTC
CASRDLAGVYNEQFF
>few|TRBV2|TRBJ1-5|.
TGTGCCAGCAGTCCTCAAAGGAATCAGCCCCAGCATTTT
CASSPQRNQPQHF
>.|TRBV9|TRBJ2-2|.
TGTGCCAGCAGCGTAGCGGGGGGCATGGCCGGGGAGCTGTTTTTT
CASSVAGGMAGELFF
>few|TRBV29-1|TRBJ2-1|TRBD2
TGCAGCGTTGTTGTGCGGGAGGGCTCCTACAATGAGCAGTTCTTC
CSVVVREGSYNEQFF
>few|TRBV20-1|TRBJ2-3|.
TGCAGTGCTTCCTATGTGGGGACAGATACGCAGTATTTT
CSASYVGTDTQYF
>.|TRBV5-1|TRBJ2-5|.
TGCGCCAGCAGCTCGGACAGTGTACAAGAGACCCAGTACTTC
CASSSDSVQETQYF
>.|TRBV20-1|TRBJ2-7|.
TGCAGTGCTCCTCCGGTTGGGCGGAGCTCCTACGAGCAGTACTTC
CSAPPVGRSSYEQYF
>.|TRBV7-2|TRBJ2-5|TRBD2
TGTGCCAGCAGCCCCGGGGCGCTAGCGGCCCAAGAGACCCAGTACTTC
CASSPGALAAQETQYF
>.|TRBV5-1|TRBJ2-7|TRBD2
TGCGCCAGCAGCTGGACTAGCGGGGGTACCTACGAGCAGTACTTC
CASSWTSGGTYEQYF
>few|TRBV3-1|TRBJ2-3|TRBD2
TGTGCCAGCAGACCCCCAACTAGCGGGGATAACACAGATACGCAGTATTTT
CASRPPTSGDNTDTQYF
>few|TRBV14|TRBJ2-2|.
TGTGCCAGCAGCCAAGTTTTCGGGACAACGAACACCGGGGAGCTGTTTTTT
CASSQVFGTTNTGELFF
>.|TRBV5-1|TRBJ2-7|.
TGCGCCAGCAGCTTGGAGAAGGGGGAGCAGTACTTC
CASSLEKGEQYF
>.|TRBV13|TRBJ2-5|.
TGTGCCAGCAGCTCGCGGGGGAGGGGGGAGACCCAGTACTTC
CASSSRGRGETQYF
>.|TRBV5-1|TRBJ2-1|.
TGCGCCAGCAGCTTGAGGGACGGAACCTTCAATGAGCAGTTCTTC
CASSLRDGTFNEQFF
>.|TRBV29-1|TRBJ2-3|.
TGCAGCGTTAGAGGACCAGGTCCCGATACGCAGTATTTT
CSVRGPGPDTQYF
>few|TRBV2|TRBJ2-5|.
TGTGCCAGCGGATCTCAGGGGCGAGGGGAGACCCAGTACTTC
CASGSQGRGETQYF
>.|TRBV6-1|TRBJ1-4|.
TGTGCCAGCCACTCCGAGGGGTTGGGTGAAAAACTGTTTTTT
CASHSEGLGEKLFF
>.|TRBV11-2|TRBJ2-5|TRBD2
TGTGCCAGCAGCTCCGGACTAGCGGGGACATGGACCCAGTACTTC
CASSSGLAGTWTQYF
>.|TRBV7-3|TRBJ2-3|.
TGTGCCAGCAGCAAAGACAGCACAGATACGCAGTATTTT
CASSKDSTDTQYF
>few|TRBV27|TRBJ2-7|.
TGTGCCAGCACAGACCCGGACAGCTCCTACGAGCAGTACTTC
CASTDPDSSYEQYF
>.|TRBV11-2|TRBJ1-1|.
TGTGCCAGCAGCTTAGATGACGGGACTGAAGCTTTCTTT
CASSLDDGTEAFF
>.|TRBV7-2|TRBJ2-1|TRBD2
TGTGCCAGCAGCGGAGAGAGCGGGGTTTTTGTCGATGAGCAGTTCTTC
CASSGESGVFVDEQFF
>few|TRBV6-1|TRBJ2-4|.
TGTGCCAGCAGTTTCCAGGGCAGGGGGGCTATAGCCAAAAACATTCAGTACTTC
CASSFQGRGAIAKNIQYF
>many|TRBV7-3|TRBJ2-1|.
TGTGCCAGCAGCTTTAGCGGCGCGTCCTACAATGAGCAGTTCTTC
CASSFSGASYNEQFF
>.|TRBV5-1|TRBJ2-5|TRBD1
TGCGCCAGCAGCTTCGGACAGGGCCAAGAGCAGTACTTC
CASSFGQGQEQYF
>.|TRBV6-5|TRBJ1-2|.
TGTGCCAGCAGTTACGGCCCGGAGGGGGACGGTGACCTTCACTCCTATGGCTACACCTTC
CASSYGPEGDGDLHSYGYTF
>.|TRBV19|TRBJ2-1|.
TGTGCCAGTAGTCTTGGGGGTGTCTCCTACAATAAGCAGTTCTTC
CASSLGGVSYNKQFF
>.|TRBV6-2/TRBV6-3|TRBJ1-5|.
TGTGCCAGCAGGGGACAACTTTATAGCAATCAGCCCCAGCATTTT
CASRGQLYSNQPQHF
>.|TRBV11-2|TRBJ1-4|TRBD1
TGTGCCAGCAGCTCCTGGACAGGAGGGAATGAAAAACTGTTTTTT
CASSSWTGGNEKLFF
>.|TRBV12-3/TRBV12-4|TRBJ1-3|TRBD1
TGTGCCAGCAGTTTAATTCTTGACAGGGCTGGAAACACCATATATTTT
CASSLILDRAGNTIYF
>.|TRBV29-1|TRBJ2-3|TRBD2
TGCAGCGTTGTGGTGCGGGAGACAGATACGCAGTATTTT
CSVVVRETDTQYF
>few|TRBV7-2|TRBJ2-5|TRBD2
TGTGCCAGCAGCCTCTACCCTAGCGGGGTAGAGACCCAGTACTTC
CASSLYPSGVETQYF
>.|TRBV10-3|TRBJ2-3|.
TGTGCCATTGCCCCGGGACCCACCTGGGGGGTCACAGATACGCAGTATTTT
CAIAPGPTWGVTDTQYF
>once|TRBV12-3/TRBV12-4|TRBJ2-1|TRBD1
TGTGCCAGCAGTTTGGGACAGGGACCCTACGATGAGCAGTTCTTC
CASSLGQGPYDEQFF
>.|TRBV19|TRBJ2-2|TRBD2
TGTGCCAGTAGTATAGCGCGGCGGACTAGCGGAAACACCGGGGAGCTGTTTTTT
CASSIARRTSGNTGELFF
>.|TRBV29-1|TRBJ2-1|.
TGCAGCGTTGAGGAGGGGCAGTCCTACAATGAGCAGTTCTTC
CSVEEGQSYNEQFF
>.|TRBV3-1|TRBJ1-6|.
TGTGCCAGCAGCCCAGTCCCTGAGGCACCCCTCCACTTT
CASSPVPEAPLHF
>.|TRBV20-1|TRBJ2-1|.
TGCAGTGCTAAAACCGTAGGTCGACTGTACAATGAGCAGTTCTTC
CSAKTVGRLYNEQFF
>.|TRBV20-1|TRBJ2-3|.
TGCAGTGCCGAGACAGGTACCACAGATACGCAGTATTTT
CSAETGTTDTQYF
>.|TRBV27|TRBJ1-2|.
TGTGCCAGCAGTTTAATGCCCCCAGGGTCCCATGGCTACACCTTC
CASSLMPPGSHGYTF
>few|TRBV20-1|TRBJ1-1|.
TGCAGTGCTAGAGTGGGCCCTGTCCTGAACACTGAAGCTTTCTTT
CSARVGPVLNTEAFF
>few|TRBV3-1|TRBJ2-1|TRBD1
TGTGCCAGCAGCCAAGAGCGGGGGACAGGGTACAATGAGCAGTTCTTC
CASSQERGTGYNEQFF
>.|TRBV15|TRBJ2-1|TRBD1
TGTGCCACCAGCGGACAGGGCTATTACAATGAGCAGTTCTTC
CATSGQGYYNEQFF
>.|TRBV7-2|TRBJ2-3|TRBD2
TGTGCCAGCAGCTTGCGAAGGACTAGCGGGCGGAACACAGATACGCAGTATTTT
CASSLRRTSGRNTDTQYF
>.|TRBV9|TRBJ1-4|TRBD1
TGTGCCAGCAGCGCCGACTTACCGTCTCTACAGGGGGCCGTTGAAAAACTGTTTTTT
CASSADLPSLQGAVEKLFF
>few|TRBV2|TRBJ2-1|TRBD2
TGTGCCAGCGTGAGGACTAGCGGGAACAATGAGCAGTTCTTC
CASVRTSGNNEQFF
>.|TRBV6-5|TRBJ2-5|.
TGTGCCAGCAGTTACATAGCTTTCGAGACCCAGTACTTC
CASSYIAFETQYF
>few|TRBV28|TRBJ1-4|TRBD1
TGTGCCAGCAGCCGCAGGGGGCTTACGACTAATGAAAAACTGTTTTTT
CASSRRGLTTNEKLFF